This T cell receptor beta chain was identified in a study of shared clonotypes between healthy human individuals. Study-level background: The study enrolled two women and three men aged 18 to 49.

Germline V gene lookup returns CDR1 MDHEN and CDR2 SYDVKM. The V end lost 3 bases, the J end lost 1 base, and 9 bases lay between the germline ends. This CDR3 contains 14 residues. Clones were read by immunoSEQ multiplex PCR, and TCRdb kept only the in-frame ones, dropping some. Counted here are a few hundred thousand clones, roughly four fifths occurring once; the ten biggest clones make up about 12%. V is TRBV28 and J is TRBJ1-1; weak D call: TRBD1 (5 bases). Specimen: PBMCs. The TCR sequence derives from a woman between 40 and 55 years old in good health. Some clones in this sample may be carry-over from other donors' samples. The CDR3 region has the DNA TGTGCCAGCAGTTTCGGGGGGACGAACACTGAAGCTTTCTTT. Translation gives CASSFGGTNTEAFF.